These 20 T cell receptor beta chains were sequenced from one sample in a study of cytomegalovirus exposure and HLA in healthy donors. The repertoire was sequenced with immunoSEQ multiplex PCR; TCRdb's copy has only in-frame clones and lacks some. Here the sample spans about 270,000 clones, 80% to 90% being singletons. The sample consisted of PBMCs. The receptors come from a woman aged 18-29 years in good health and CMV-seronegative.

The chain uses TRBV27 and TRBJ2-1; TRBD2 matches at 7 bases. The CDR3 covers 12 residues. The V and J ends lost 5 bases and 16 bases, in that order; junction bases with no gene match: 11. CDR1 and CDR2 (germline): MNHEY, SMNVEV (reference sequence). The CDR3 sequence is CASSQIGLVEFF. The CDR3 nucleotides are TGTGCCAGCAGTCAAATAGGACTAGTCGAATTCTTC.

The gene calls are TRBV5-1 and TRBJ2-5; D might be TRBD2 (5 bases). V was trimmed by 2 bases and J by 5 bases, leaving 13 bases between them. Germline values: CDR1 SGHRS, CDR2 YFSETQ. The CDR3 is 14 residues long. The CDR3 reads CASSFRTGEETQYF. The CDR3, as DNA: TGCGCCAGCAGCTTCCGGACTGGAGAGGAGACCCAGTACTTC.

The CDR3 DNA sequence: TGTGCCTGGAGGAGGAGCGGAAACACCATATATTTT. Translation gives CAWRRSGNTIYF. The V gene is TRBV30, the J gene TRBJ1-3; unclear D gene. In germline, CDR1 is GTSNPN, CDR2 SVGIG (reference sequence). This CDR3 is built from 12 residues. Trimming removed 3 bases at V and 4 bases at J, with 7 bases between.

This clone was counted a few times. The rearrangement joins TRBV27 to TRBJ1-2; D gene unclear. Trimming removed 3 bases at V and 8 bases at J, with 10 bases between. CDR3 size: 12 residues. Germline CDR1 reads MNHEY; CDR2 reads SMNVEV (reference sequence). The CDR3 nucleotides are TGTGCCAGCAGTTTTCGGGGTACCGGCTACACCTTC. Its translation: CASSFRGTGYTF.

This chain joins TRBV19 and TRBJ1-2; no firm D call. This CDR3 comprises 12 residues. Germline loops: CDR1 LNHDA, CDR2 SQIVND (reference sequence). Trimming stripped 7 bases from V and 8 bases from J, with 14 bases between. CDR3 loop: CASNPPGRGYTF. CDR3 in DNA: TGTGCCAGTAACCCTCCAGGAAGGGGCTACACCTTC.

The J gene is TRBJ2-4, the V gene TRBV27; perhaps TRBD1 as D (5 bases). Trimming took 6 bases from V and 8 from J, leaving 14 bases between them. CDR3 length: 13 amino acids. Germline values: CDR1 MNHEY, CDR2 SMNVEV (reference sequence). The CDR3, as DNA: TGTGCCAGCAGAGTCCAAGGGGAAGACATTCAGTACTTC. Its protein is CASRVQGEDIQYF.

J is TRBJ2-7 and V is TRBV28; 12 bases are shared with TRBD1. Germline-derived CDR1 and CDR2 are MDHEN and SYDVKM. V gave up 7 bases and J gave up 6 bases; unmatched junction bases: 10. The CDR3 loop spans 15 amino acids. CDR3 in amino acids: CASIPGGQGAPEQYF. Here the CDR3 DNA reads TGTGCCAGCATCCCGGGGGGACAGGGGGCACCCGAGCAGTACTTC.

This clone was observed a single time. V gene TRBV6-5 combines with J gene TRBJ2-7, with D possibly matching TRBD1 (5 bases). Germline V CDR1 and CDR2: MNHEY, SVGAGI. Deletions cut 6 bases from V and 2 bases from J, with 11 bases between. This CDR3 is built from 13 residues. As DNA, the CDR3 is TGTGCCAGCAGCAGGGAACCAACCTACGAGCAGTACTTC. Translated: CASSREPTYEQYF.

The chain recombines TRBV6-4 with TRBJ1-2, with D possibly TRBD1 on 6 matching bases. V was pared by 6 bases and J by 7 bases, with 15 bases between. The CDR3 spans 13 residues. Germline V CDR1 and CDR2: MRHNA, SNTAGT. CDR3 DNA: TGTGCCAGCAGCCAACAGGGCTTTGGTGGCTACACCTTC. Its protein product is CASSQQGFGGYTF.

V and J are TRBV30 and TRBJ1-2; the D is unclear. There are 15 residues in the CDR3. Per germline, CDR1 GTSNPN and CDR2 SVGIG (reference sequence). V lost 4 bases and J lost 7, with 22 bases in between. The CDR3 loop is CAWTAETGVEGGYTF. DNA for the CDR3: TGTGCCTGGACCGCTGAAACGGGTGTCGAAGGTGGCTACACCTTC.

The gene calls are TRBV6-1 and TRBJ1-5; the match to TRBD1 covers 7 bases. The CDR3 sequence is 18 residues long. Germline V gene lookup returns CDR1 MNHNS and CDR2 SASEGT. With 0 bases clipped from V and 4 bases from J, the junction kept 12 bases outside the gene matches. The CDR3 coding sequence is TGTGCCAGCAGTGAAGCGCAGTCTGCTAGGGGGCTGAATCAGCCCCAGCATTTT. Translation: CASSEAQSARGLNQPQHF.

V gene TRBV19 combines with J gene TRBJ2-7, with 10 positions matching TRBD2. After removal of 7 bases from V and 5 bases from J, the junction contained 17 bases not matched to a gene. Germline lookup yields CDR1 LNHDA and CDR2 SQIVND (reference sequence). The CDR3 is 17 residues long. The DNA for the CDR3 is TGTGCCAGTACCATGAGGGGGCTGGCTAGCGGGAGCAACGAGCAGTACTTC. The encoded protein is CASTMRGLASGSNEQYF.

DNA of the CDR3: TGTGCCAGCAGCTCTCGGCGGGCGGATCAAGAGACCCAGTACTTC. It yields the protein CASSSRRADQETQYF. The chain combines TRBV11-1 with TRBJ2-5, with a tentative D call TRBD2 (5 bases). The CDR3 covers 15 residues. Deletions cut 4 bases from V and 2 bases from J, with 14 bases between. CDR1 and CDR2 (germline): SGHAT, FQDESV (reference sequence).

The chain uses TRBV7-2 and TRBJ1-5, with 7 bases matching TRBD1. In germline, CDR1 is SGHTA, CDR2 FQGNSA. The CDR3 contains 15 residues. Trimming removed 1 base from V and 4 bases from J; junction bases left unmatched: 4. CDR3 sequence: CASSLVQGGNQPQHF. The CDR3 DNA is TGTGCCAGCAGCTTAGTGCAGGGGGGAAATCAGCCCCAGCATTTT.

This clone was found once. The chain joins TRBV27 to TRBJ2-1, with 7 positions matching TRBD2. V lost 4 bases to trimming and J lost 2 bases; unmatched junction nucleotides: 8. The germline CDR1 and CDR2 sequences are MNHEY and SMNVEV (reference sequence). This CDR3 contains 16 residues. CDR3: CASSSGLGSPYNEQFF. CDR3 in DNA: TGTGCCAGCAGTTCAGGACTAGGGTCTCCCTACAATGAGCAGTTCTTC.

This clone was observed a handful of times. V is TRBV9 and J is TRBJ1-2, with 9 positions matching TRBD1. The length of the CDR3 is 12 residues. The V gene end was trimmed by 0 bases and the J gene end by 13 bases; junction bases not matched to a gene: 4. Germline CDR1 reads SGDLS; CDR2 reads YYNGEE. Here the CDR3 DNA reads TGTGCCAGCAGCGTAGAAGAGGGACAGGGCACCTTC. This gives the protein CASSVEEGQGTF.

The chain links TRBV5-6 to TRBJ1-6; TRBD1 is a possible D gene (5 bases). The CDR3 spans 18 residues. The V gene's germline CDR1 is SGHDT and CDR2 YYEEEE. Trimming took off 5 bases at V and 0 bases at J, with 18 bases between the two ends. CDR3 DNA sequence: TGTGCCAGCAGTCAGGGCGGCCGGCGAAGCTCCTATAATTCACCCCTCCACTTT. This encodes CASSQGGRRSSYNSPLHF.

The rearrangement joins TRBV6-5 to TRBJ2-3; possibly TRBD2 for D (5 bases). Deletions cut 0 bases from V and 6 bases from J, with 13 bases between. Germline assignment: CDR1 MNHEY and CDR2 SVGAGI. The CDR3 is 15 residues long. In DNA form, the CDR3 reads TGTGCCAGCAGTTACTCCGGAGCCCGAGGGGATACGCAGTATTTT. Its translation is CASSYSGARGDTQYF.

This clone was seen just once. J is TRBJ2-7 and V is TRBV18, with 10 bases identical to TRBD2. The germline CDR1 and CDR2 sequences are KGHSH and LQKENI. J gave up 3 bases and V 4 bases, and 12 bases lay outside the gene matches. The CDR3 runs 17 residues. The DNA of the CDR3 is TGTGCCAGCTCACGAAATAGGCTAGCGGGGGAATACTACGAGCAGTACTTC. Translating it yields CASSRNRLAGEYYEQYF.

The V call is TRBV10-3, the J call TRBJ1-2; TRBD1 agrees at 8 bases. Germline lookup yields CDR1 ENHRY and CDR2 SYGVKD. The J segment lost 0 bases and the V segment lost 6 bases, leaving 3 bases of the junction unmatched. CDR3 length: 14 residues. The CDR3 DNA follows: TGTGCCATCAGCGGACAGGGTGCTAACTATGGCTACACCTTC. Protein: CAISGQGANYGYTF.